In its sample, the clone carrying this T cell receptor beta chain was seen many times. Antigen: not known. The CDR3 has 12 amino acids. From germline, CDR1 is SGHTA and CDR2 FQGNSA. Trimming removed 4 bases from V and 10 bases from J, with 11 bases in between. This record comes from a study of T-cell memory formation after mild COVID-19. Overall study findings and caveats: Some clones that responded were present in memory (sampled pre-infection), which suggests cross-reactive memory joined.

One entry per CDR3 protein results from TCRdb running MiXCR on the 5' RACE reads. The repertoire holds hundreds of thousands of distinct CDR3 sequences, with around 27% as singletons. The J gene is TRBJ2-1, the V gene TRBV7-2; D gene unclear. This receptor was taken from an adult woman who had mild COVID-19 (a few samples of this study predate the infection). Cell type and time point are not known. Sequencing input: PBMCs or a T cell subset sorted from them (not recorded which). In nucleotides, the CDR3 is TGTGCCAGCAGCTCCCCCCGCGGAGAGCAGTTCTTC. Translation gives CASSSPRGEQFF.